This T cell receptor beta chain stems from a study of blood T cell repertoires in COVID-19. Study at large: Sites across the United States, Italy and Spain contributed samples from acute and convalescent COVID-19. PBMCs, B-cell-depleted T cells, or T cells provided the cDNA or gDNA that made up the material.

Original methodology: The assay estimated nucleated cells by amplifying reference gene primers. TCRdb's copy holds only in-frame clones and misses some; the assay was immunoSEQ multiplex PCR. V and J calls and clone size come straight from that table; D and trimming were deduced from the DNA. Of 430,000 or so clones in the sample, 80% to 90% were seen once. Germline assignment: CDR1 SGHNT and CDR2 YENEEA. The CDR3 contains 16 residues. V shed 4 bases, J shed 1 base, and the junction held 6 bases outside the gene matches. The Seattle site enrolled patients during active infection and followed them longitudinally.

The chain is built from TRBV11-3 and TRBJ2-2; 7 positions match TRBD2. This TCR was recovered from a man between 18 and 29 years old with COVID-19, enrolled during active disease. The sample was peripheral blood. In DNA, the CDR3 is TGTGCCAGCAGCTCCCGGGTAGCGGGGAACACCGGGGAGCTGTTTTTT. Encoded protein: CASSSRVAGNTGELFF.